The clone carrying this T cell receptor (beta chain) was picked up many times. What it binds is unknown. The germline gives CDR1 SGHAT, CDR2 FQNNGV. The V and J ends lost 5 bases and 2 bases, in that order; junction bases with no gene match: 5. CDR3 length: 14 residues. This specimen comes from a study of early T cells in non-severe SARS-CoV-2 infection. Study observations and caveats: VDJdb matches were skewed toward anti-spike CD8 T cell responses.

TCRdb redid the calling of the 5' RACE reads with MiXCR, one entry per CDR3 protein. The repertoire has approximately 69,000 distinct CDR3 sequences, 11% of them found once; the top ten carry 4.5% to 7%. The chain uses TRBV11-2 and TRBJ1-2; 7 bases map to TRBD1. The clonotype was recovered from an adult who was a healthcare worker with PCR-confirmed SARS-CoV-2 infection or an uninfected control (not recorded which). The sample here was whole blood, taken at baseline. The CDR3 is CASSRLGQNYGYTF. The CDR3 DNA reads TGTGCCAGCAGCCGACTGGGACAGAACTATGGCTACACCTTC.